The 12 T cell receptor beta chains listed next were all sequenced from one sample in a study of blood T cell repertoires in COVID-19. The assay was immunoSEQ multiplex PCR, and TCRdb's table has in-frame clones only and misses some. The sample carries a few hundred thousand clones, 85% recorded once. Sequenced material: PBMCs or T cells enriched from blood (not recorded which). The receptors here all came from a man aged 35 to 55 who had recovered from COVID-19.

The gene calls are TRBV12-3 or TRBV12-4 and TRBJ1-2, with TRBD1 matching over 8 bases. The length of the CDR3 is 12 residues. V dropped 4 bases and J dropped 7; count of bases not matched to a gene: 2. DNA of the CDR3: TGTGCCAGCAGTTCAGGGGGCTCTGGCTACACCTTC. Amino acid sequence: CASSSGGSGYTF.

This chain uses TRBV7-2 with TRBJ1-4; maybe TRBD1 (5 bases). This CDR3 comprises 16 residues. Trimming took off 2 bases at V and 0 bases at J, with 10 bases between the two ends. The germline gives CDR1 SGHTA, CDR2 FQGNSA. The CDR3 coding sequence is TGTGCCAGCAGCTTAATAGGGGAGGCAACTAATGAAAAACTGTTTTTT. Translation gives CASSLIGEATNEKLFF.

The CDR3 DNA is TGCGCCAGCAGATACCCGACAGGGACTAGCGGGAGAGCCTACAATGAGCAGTTCTTC. Encoded protein: CASRYPTGTSGRAYNEQFF. The V and J genes are TRBV5-1 and TRBJ2-1; 14 bases are a match to TRBD2. Looked up from germline, CDR1 is SGHRS and CDR2 is YFSETQ. This CDR3 spans 19 amino acids. J was trimmed by 2 bases and V by 5 bases; bases with no gene match: 12.

The chain uses TRBV15 and TRBJ2-5, with 10 nucleotides matching TRBD1. In germline, CDR1 is LNHNV, CDR2 YYDKDF (reference sequence). There are 14 residues in the CDR3. Germline trimming cut 8 bases from V and 0 bases from J; bases unmatched to any gene: 3. The CDR3 nucleotides are TGTGCCACCGGGGGACAGGGGTACCAAGAGACCCAGTACTTC. Translation: CATGGQGYQETQYF.

This clone was counted a single time. The chain combines TRBV28 with TRBJ2-7, with 11 bases matching TRBD1. This CDR3 comprises 15 residues. Germline V gene lookup returns CDR1 MDHEN and CDR2 SYDVKM. J gave up 4 bases and V 5 bases, and 7 bases lay outside the gene matches. CDR3 DNA: TGTGCCAGCAGTCAGACGGACAGGGGGCTGTACGAGCAGTACTTC. Translation gives CASSQTDRGLYEQYF.

This chain uses TRBV5-4 with TRBJ2-3; 7 nucleotides line up with TRBD1. Looked up from germline, CDR1 is SGHNT and CDR2 is YYREEE (reference sequence). The CDR3 has 14 amino acids. V lost 3 bases to trimming and J lost 0 bases; unmatched junction nucleotides: 1. CDR3 region: CASSWDSSTDTQYF. In nucleotides, the CDR3 is TGTGCCAGCAGCTGGGACAGTAGCACAGATACGCAGTATTTT.

The V gene is TRBV19, the J gene TRBJ1-1; 10 bases are a match to TRBD1. CDR1 LNHDA and CDR2 SQIVND come from the germline V gene (reference sequence). V was clipped by 7 bases and J by 5 bases; unmatched bases: 13. The CDR3 has 16 residues. CDR3 in amino acids: CASTLGQGVFKTEAFF. The CDR3 DNA reads as TGTGCCAGTACCCTCGGACAGGGGGTTTTCAAAACTGAAGCTTTCTTT.

The chain recombines TRBV5-6 with TRBJ1-1, with 8 bases lining up with TRBD1. From germline, CDR1 is SGHDT and CDR2 YYEEEE. The ends lost 3 bases at V and 5 bases at J; junction bases unmatched: 12. CDR3 length equals 16 residues. The DNA for the CDR3 is TGTGCCAGCAGCTCGGGGGGTAGGACAGGGATTACTGAAGCTTTCTTT. Translated: CASSSGGRTGITEAFF.

The chain couples TRBV27 to TRBJ2-5; 8 bases are a match to TRBD2. Trimming at V came to 7 bases and at J to 2 bases, leaving 9 bases not matched to a gene. From germline, CDR1 is MNHEY and CDR2 SMNVEV (reference sequence). The CDR3 extends over 15 amino acids. Here the CDR3 reads CASTRDGTRQETQYF. In DNA form, the CDR3 reads TGTGCCAGCACCCGAGATGGGACTAGGCAAGAGACCCAGTACTTC.

The chain joins TRBV11-2 to TRBJ1-2, with 9 bases matching TRBD1. V lost 5 bases, J lost 0 bases, and 7 bases stayed unmatched. Germline V CDR1 and CDR2: SGHAT, FQNNGV. The CDR3 is made up of 16 amino acids. CDR3 nucleotides: TGTGCCAGCAGCCGGACAGGGGTTTTAGCTAACTATGGCTACACCTTC. Encoded protein: CASSRTGVLANYGYTF.

The gene calls are TRBV2 and TRBJ2-1, with TRBD1 matching 8 bases. Trimming took 7 bases from V and 7 from J; bases not matched to a gene: 6. The germline V gene has CDR1 SNHLY and CDR2 FYNNEI. The CDR3 spans 13 residues. CDR3 in amino acids: CASTGDRLNEQFF. As DNA, the CDR3 is TGTGCCAGCACTGGGGACAGGCTGAATGAGCAGTTCTTC.

V usage is TRBV19 and J usage is TRBJ1-1, with D unclear. The CDR3 has 14 residues. V was clipped by 5 bases and J by 1 base, with 11 bases between them. From germline, CDR1 is LNHDA and CDR2 SQIVND (reference sequence). The CDR3 reads CASSHYTPNTEAFF. The DNA for the CDR3 is TGTGCCAGTAGTCACTACACTCCGAACACTGAAGCTTTCTTT.